The rows below give T cell receptor beta chains drawn from one sample of a study of cytomegalovirus exposure and HLA in healthy donors. Libraries were prepared by immunoSEQ multiplex PCR; TCRdb keeps only in-frame clonotypes and omits some of them. The sample has tens of thousands of clones, 85% seen once; the top ten hold 20% to 25%. Sequencing was carried out using PBMCs. These receptors were collected from a man younger than 35 in good health and CMV-seropositive. CDR3s include the opening cysteine and the closing phenylalanine or tryptophan. A D gene is named only where the DNA matches it firmly. Clone size is given for some rows only: seen once, a few or many times, or a class if the clone is expanded.

CASSVLAGGYEQYF,TGTGCCAGCAGTGTACTAGCGGGAGGGTACGAGCAGTACTTC,TRBJ2-7,TRBV6-1,NA,TRBD2
CASSLTGALTDTQYF,TGTGCCAGCAGCTTAACGGGGGCCCTCACAGATACGCAGTATTTT,TRBJ2-3,TRBV7-3,NA,NA
CASGLAFEETQYF,TGTGCTAGTGGTCTAGCGTTCGAAGAGACCCAGTACTTC,TRBJ2-5,TRBV12-5,NA,NA
CASSLGWNTGELFF,TGTGCCAGCAGCCTCGGTTGGAACACCGGGGAGCTGTTTTTT,TRBJ2-2,TRBV11-2,NA,NA
CASSAAELLDTEAFF,TGCGCCAGCAGTGCGGCGGAGCTATTGGACACTGAAGCTTTCTTT,TRBJ1-1,TRBV4-1,NA,NA
CASSEVDRVRDTQYF,TGTGCCAGCAGCGAGGTCGACAGGGTTAGAGATACGCAGTATTTT,TRBJ2-3,TRBV5-4,NA,TRBD1
CASSWGQGDTGELFF,TGTGCCAGCAGCTGGGGACAGGGCGACACCGGGGAGCTGTTTTTT,TRBJ2-2,TRBV2,NA,TRBD1
CAISEQGGTDTQYF,TGTGCCATCAGTGAGCAGGGGGGCACAGATACGCAGTATTTT,TRBJ2-3,TRBV10-3,once,TRBD1
CASSLWVGGTEAFF,TGTGCCAGCAGCTTATGGGTTGGGGGGACTGAAGCTTTCTTT,TRBJ1-1,TRBV7-2,NA,NA
CAGDRGNEKLFF,TGTGCCGGGGACAGGGGAAATGAAAAACTGTTTTTT,TRBJ1-4,TRBV30,few,TRBD1